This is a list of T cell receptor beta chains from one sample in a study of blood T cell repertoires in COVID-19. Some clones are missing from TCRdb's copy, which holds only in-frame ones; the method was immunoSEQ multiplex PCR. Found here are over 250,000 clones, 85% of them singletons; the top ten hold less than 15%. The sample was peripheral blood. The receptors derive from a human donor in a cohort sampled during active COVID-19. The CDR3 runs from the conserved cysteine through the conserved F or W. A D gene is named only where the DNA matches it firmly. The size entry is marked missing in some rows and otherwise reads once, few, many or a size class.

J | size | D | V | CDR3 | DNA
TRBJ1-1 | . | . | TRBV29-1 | CSVAQVWTEAFF | TGCAGCGTTGCACAGGTGTGGACTGAAGCTTTCTTT
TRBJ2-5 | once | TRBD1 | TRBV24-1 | CATSETGTGLGETQYF | TGTGCCACCAGTGAAACGGGGACAGGGTTGGGGGAGACCCAGTACTTC
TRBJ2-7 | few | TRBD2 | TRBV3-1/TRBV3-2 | CASSQGTSGGVEQYF | TGTGCCAGCAGCCAAGGGACTAGCGGGGGGGTAGAGCAGTACTTC
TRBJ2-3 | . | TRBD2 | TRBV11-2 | CASSLVTGLVSDTQYF | TGTGCCAGCAGCTTAGTCACGGGACTAGTGTCAGATACGCAGTATTTT
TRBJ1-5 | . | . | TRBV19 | CASNEDSSNQPQHF | TGTGCCAGCAACGAGGACAGTAGCAATCAGCCCCAGCATTTT
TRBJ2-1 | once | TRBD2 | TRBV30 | CAWTGGSNKQFF | TGTGCCTGGACCGGCGGGAGCAACAAGCAGTTCTTC
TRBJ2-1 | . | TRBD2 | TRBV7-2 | CASSWNRLASWNEQFF | TGTGCCAGCAGCTGGAACCGACTAGCTTCTTGGAATGAGCAGTTCTTC
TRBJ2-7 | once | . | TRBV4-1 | CASSHANLGSAYEQYF | TGCGCCAGCAGCCACGCGAATCTCGGGTCCGCCTACGAGCAGTACTTC
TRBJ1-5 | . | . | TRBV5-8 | CASTRKTGGFQPQHF | TGTGCCAGCACCCGGAAGACTGGAGGGTTTCAGCCCCAGCATTTT
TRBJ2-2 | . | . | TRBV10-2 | CASSAPAGGTGELFF | TGCGCCAGCAGTGCCCCTGCGGGTGGGACCGGGGAGCTGTTTTTT
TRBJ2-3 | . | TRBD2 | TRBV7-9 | CASSFFALAGVGADTQYF | TGTGCCAGCAGCTTTTTCGCACTAGCGGGAGTAGGAGCAGATACGCAGTATTTT
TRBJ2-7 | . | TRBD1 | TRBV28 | CASVDRGLLWEQYF | TGTGCCAGTGTGGACAGGGGGCTTTTGTGGGAGCAGTACTTC
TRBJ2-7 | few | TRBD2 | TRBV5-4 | CASSPDGTSGYEQYF | TGTGCCAGCAGCCCGGACGGGACTAGCGGATACGAGCAGTACTTC
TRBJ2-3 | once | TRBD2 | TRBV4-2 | CASSPARRENTDTQYF | TGTGCCAGCAGCCCCGCTCGGCGGGAGAACACAGATACGCAGTATTTT
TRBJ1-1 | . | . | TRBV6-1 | CASSDPGSGRGTEAFF | TGTGCCAGCAGTGACCCGGGATCGGGTCGCGGCACTGAAGCTTTCTTT
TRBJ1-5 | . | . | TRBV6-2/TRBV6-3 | CASSRGSNQPQHF | TGTGCCAGCAGTCGGGGGAGCAATCAGCCCCAGCATTTT
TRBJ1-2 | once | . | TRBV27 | CASSLSPLPGNYGYTF | TGTGCCAGCAGTTTATCCCCTCTGCCAGGGAACTATGGCTACACCTTC
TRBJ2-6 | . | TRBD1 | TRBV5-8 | CASSFFQGAGANVLTF | TGTGCCAGCAGCTTTTTTCAGGGGGCTGGGGCCAACGTCCTGACTTTC
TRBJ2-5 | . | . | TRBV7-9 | CASSLMGSIGGETQYF | TGTGCCAGCAGCTTAATGGGCAGTATAGGGGGAGAGACCCAGTACTTC
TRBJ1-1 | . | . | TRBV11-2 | CASSLGTGYAFF | TGTGCCAGCAGCTTGGGCACAGGTTACGCTTTCTTT
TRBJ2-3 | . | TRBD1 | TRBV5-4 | CASSASPTGGQDTQYF | TGTGCCAGCAGCGCGAGCCCGACAGGGGGCCAAGATACGCAGTATTTT
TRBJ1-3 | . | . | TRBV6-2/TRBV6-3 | CASSYGPIGNTIYF | TGTGCCAGCAGTTACGGTCCTATCGGGAACACCATATATTTT
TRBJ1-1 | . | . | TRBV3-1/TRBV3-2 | CASSQEFRGNTEAFF | TGTGCCAGCAGCCAAGAGTTCAGGGGGAACACTGAAGCTTTCTTT
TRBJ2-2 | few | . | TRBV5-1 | CATQESGVTGELFF | TGCGCCACGCAGGAGAGCGGAGTCACCGGGGAGCTGTTTTTT
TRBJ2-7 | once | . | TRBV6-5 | CASRREAWAFYEQYF | TGTGCCAGCAGGAGGGAGGCATGGGCATTCTACGAGCAGTACTTC
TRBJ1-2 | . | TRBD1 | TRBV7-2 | CASSFNRDRGPYGYTF | TGTGCCAGCAGCTTCAACCGGGACAGGGGGCCCTATGGCTACACCTTC
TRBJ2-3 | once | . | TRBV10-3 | CAISELEAATQYF | TGTGCCATCAGCGAGCTCGAGGCGGCTACGCAGTATTTT
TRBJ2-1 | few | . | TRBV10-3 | CAISRSNEQFF | TGTGCCATCAGCAGATCGAATGAGCAGTTCTTC
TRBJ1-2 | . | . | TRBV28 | CASSSPQLANYGYTF | TGTGCCAGCAGTTCCCCACAGTTAGCTAACTATGGCTACACCTTC
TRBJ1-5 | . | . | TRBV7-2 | CASSLRWDTGMGQPQHF | TGTGCCAGCAGCTTAAGGTGGGACACAGGGATGGGTCAGCCCCAGCATTTT
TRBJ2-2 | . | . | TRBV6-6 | CASSYLSTGELFF | TGTGCCAGCAGTTACCTCAGTACCGGGGAGCTGTTTTTT
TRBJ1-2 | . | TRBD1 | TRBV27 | CASSQTGDRSTWTF | TGTGCCAGCAGTCAAACCGGGGACAGATCGACATGGACCTTC
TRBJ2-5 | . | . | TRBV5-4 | CASSQRDQETQYF | TGTGCCAGCAGCCAAAGAGATCAAGAGACCCAGTACTTC
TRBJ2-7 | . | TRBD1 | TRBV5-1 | CASSPTGTGPLSSYEQYF | TGCGCCAGCAGCCCGACCGGGACAGGGCCTTTAAGTTCCTACGAGCAGTACTTC
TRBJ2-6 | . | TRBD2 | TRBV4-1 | CASSLLGGVRSGANVLTF | TGCGCCAGCAGCCTGCTTGGGGGGGTAAGGTCTGGGGCCAACGTCCTGACTTTC
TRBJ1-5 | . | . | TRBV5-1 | CASSLTTNQPQHF | TGCGCCAGCAGCTTGACAACCAATCAGCCCCAGCATTTT
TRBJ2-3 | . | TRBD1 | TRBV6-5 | CASKGAVVNTDTQYF | TGTGCCAGCAAGGGGGCAGTGGTCAACACAGATACGCAGTATTTT
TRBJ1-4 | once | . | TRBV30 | CAWNRKGGKLFF | TGTGCCTGGAACCGAAAAGGGGGAAAACTGTTTTTT
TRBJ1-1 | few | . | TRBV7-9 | CASSPLHLTGLDTEAFF | TGTGCCAGCAGCCCCTTACACCTGACAGGACTAGACACTGAAGCTTTCTTT
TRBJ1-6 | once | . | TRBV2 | CASSIDRKNSPLHF | TGTGCCAGCAGTATTGACAGGAAAAATTCACCCCTCCACTTT
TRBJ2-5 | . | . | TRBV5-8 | CASSLGQQETQYF | TGTGCCAGCAGCCTGGGGCAGCAAGAGACCCAGTACTTC
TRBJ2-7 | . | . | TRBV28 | CASTTGTYEQYF | TGTGCCAGCACTACAGGGACCTACGAGCAGTACTTC
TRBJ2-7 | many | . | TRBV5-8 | CASSLWGDLYEQYF | TGTGCCAGCAGCTTATGGGGGGACCTCTACGAGCAGTACTTC
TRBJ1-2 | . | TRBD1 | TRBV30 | CAWSPGGSYGYTF | TGTGCCTGGAGTCCAGGGGGGAGCTATGGCTACACCTTC
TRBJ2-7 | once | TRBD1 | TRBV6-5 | CASRPTGAREQYF | TGTGCCAGCAGACCTACAGGGGCGCGCGAGCAGTACTTC
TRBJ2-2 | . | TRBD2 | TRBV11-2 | CASSPQAGASGELFF | TGTGCCAGCAGCCCCCAAGCGGGAGCGTCCGGGGAGCTGTTTTTT
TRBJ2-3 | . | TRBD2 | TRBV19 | CASSTLTGGSNIDTQYF | TGTGCCAGTAGTACCCTGACGGGCGGGAGTAACATAGATACGCAGTATTTT
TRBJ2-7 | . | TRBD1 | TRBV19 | CASSTNLLDHRGEQYF | TGTGCCAGTAGCACCAACCTTTTGGACCACAGGGGCGAGCAGTACTTC
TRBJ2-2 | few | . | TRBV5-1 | CASSLAGDIGGELFF | TGCGCCAGCAGCTTAGCAGGGGATATTGGCGGGGAGCTGTTTTTT
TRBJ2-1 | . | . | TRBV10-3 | CAIRIRDNGYNEQFF | TGTGCCATCAGGATCCGGGACAATGGCTACAATGAGCAGTTCTTC
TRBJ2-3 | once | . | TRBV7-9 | CASSLGRGGKSTDTQYF | TGTGCCAGCAGCTTAGGGCGGGGCGGAAAAAGCACAGATACGCAGTATTTT
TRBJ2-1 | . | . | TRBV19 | CASSMGPGQSSYNEQFF | TGTGCCAGTAGTATGGGGCCGGGACAAAGCTCCTACAATGAGCAGTTCTTC
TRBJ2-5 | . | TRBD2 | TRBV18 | CATRLAGWQETQYF | TGTGCCACCCGTTTAGCGGGATGGCAAGAGACCCAGTACTTC
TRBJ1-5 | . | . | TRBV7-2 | CASSLTGRGNQPQHF | TGTGCCAGCAGCCTTACAGGGCGGGGGAATCAGCCCCAGCATTTT
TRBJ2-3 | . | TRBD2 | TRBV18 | CASSPRRGRTDTQYF | TGTGCCAGCTCACCACGGCGGGGGAGAACAGATACGCAGTATTTT
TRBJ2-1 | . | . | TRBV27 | CASSLHNEQFF | TGTGCCAGCAGTCTCCACAATGAGCAGTTCTTC
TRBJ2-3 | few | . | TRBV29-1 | CSAGQSTDTQYF | TGCAGCGCAGGACAGAGCACAGATACGCAGTATTTT
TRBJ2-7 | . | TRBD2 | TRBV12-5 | CASGLVAGDPPGQYF | TGTGCTAGTGGTTTGGTAGCGGGAGACCCCCCTGGGCAGTACTTC
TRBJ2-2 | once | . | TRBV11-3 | CASSRGQRTGELFF | TGTGCCAGCAGCCGCGGACAGCGCACCGGGGAGCTGTTTTTT
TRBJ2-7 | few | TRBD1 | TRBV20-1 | CSARTGVEQYF | TGCAGTGCTAGGACAGGGGTCGAGCAGTACTTC